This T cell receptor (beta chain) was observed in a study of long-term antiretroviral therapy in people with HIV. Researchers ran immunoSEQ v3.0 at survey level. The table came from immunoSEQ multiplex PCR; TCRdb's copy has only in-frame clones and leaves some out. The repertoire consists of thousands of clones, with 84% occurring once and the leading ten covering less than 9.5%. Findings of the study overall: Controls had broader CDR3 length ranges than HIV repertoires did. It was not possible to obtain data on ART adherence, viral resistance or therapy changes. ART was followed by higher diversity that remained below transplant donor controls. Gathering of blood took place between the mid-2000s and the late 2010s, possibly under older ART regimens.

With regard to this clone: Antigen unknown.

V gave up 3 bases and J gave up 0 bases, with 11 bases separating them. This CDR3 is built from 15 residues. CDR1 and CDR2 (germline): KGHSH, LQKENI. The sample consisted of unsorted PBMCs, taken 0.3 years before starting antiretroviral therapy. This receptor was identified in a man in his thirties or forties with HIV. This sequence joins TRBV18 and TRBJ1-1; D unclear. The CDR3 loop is CASSPRVGVNTEAFF. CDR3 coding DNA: TGTGCCAGCTCACCTCGAGTCGGGGTGAACACTGAAGCTTTCTTT.